This paragraph reports one T cell receptor beta chain. What it binds is unknown. The germline gives CDR1 KGHDR, CDR2 SFDVKD. The CDR3 is 16 amino acids. V was shortened by 1 base and J by 3 bases, with 13 bases between the two germline ends. This sample stems from a study of CD8 T cells in ankylosing spondylitis. The TCR beta libraries were generated through quantitative 5'-RACE incorporating molecular barcodes. Each CDR3 protein gets one entry after TCRdb re-called the 5' RACE reads with MiXCR. The sample consists of 700,000 to 1,000,000 distinct CDR3 sequences, roughly 10% of them appearing once. Study-level findings and limits: A TCR beta motif of eight highly homologous variants appeared characteristic of ankylosing spondylitis blood. Significant enrichment of disease-linked clones was reportedly seen in matched ankylosing spondylitis synovial fluid. Disease-associated clonotypes exhibited CD8+ identity and were relatively infrequent in peripheral blood.

Sequencing was performed on blood, either unsorted or a sorted T cell fraction (not recorded which). The chain couples TRBV24-1 to TRBJ2-3; the D is unclear. The receptor was derived from a male donor with ankylosing spondylitis. This CDR3 reads CATSDFKNYLTDTQYF. CDR3 DNA: TGTGCCACCAGTGATTTTAAAAACTACTTGACAGATACGCAGTATTTT.